This TCR beta chain was captured by sequencing in a study of blood T cell repertoires in COVID-19. The assay was immunoSEQ multiplex PCR, and TCRdb's table has in-frame clones only and misses some. Of some 130,000 clones listed, less than 80% are singletons. The CDR3 length is 14 residues. Germline CDR1 is MDHEN and CDR2 is SYDVKM. After removal of 6 bases from V and 8 bases from J, the junction contained 8 bases not matched to a gene. This clone showed up just a few times. Sequencing was carried out using peripheral blood. This chain joins TRBV28 and TRBJ1-4; 8 positions match TRBD1. The clonotype comes from a man aged 55 to 70 with acute or convalescent COVID-19. This chain's CDR3 is CASRQTGEGEKLFF. The CDR3 bases are TGTGCCAGCAGACAGACAGGGGAGGGCGAAAAACTGTTTTTT.